Listed here are 11 T cell receptor beta chains from one sample, sequenced in a study of T cells in Graves' hyperthyroidism and ophthalmopathy (dated by TCRdb to the late 2010s). The receptor library was made with multiplex PCR. Sequencing instrument: Illumina HiSeq 2000. Amplification of TCR beta CDR3 regions was carried out from RNA transcripts. The TCR CDR3 was subjected to a first round of RT-PCR using the HTBI primer set and the Qiagen OneStep RT-PCR kit. Through fastp at Q25 and MiXCR, TCRdb rebuilt clones from the public reads, retaining in-frame beta chains. Identical CDR3 protein sequences are pooled into one entry, listed with their most common genes and DNA. Within this sample are almost 350,000 distinct CDR3 sequences, with roughly 18% of them counted one time only. The ten top clones hold roughly 15% of the sample. Sequenced: blood. These receptors originate from a woman in her 40s with Graves' ophthalmopathy.

This clonotype was observed a single time. V usage is TRBV20-1 and J usage is TRBJ2-7; 7 nucleotides match TRBD2. J was trimmed by 6 bases and V by 3 bases; bases with no gene match: 11. CDR1 DFQATT and CDR2 SNEGSKA come from the germline V gene (reference sequence). This CDR3 is 14 amino acids long. CDR3 sequence (DNA): TGCAGTGCTAGTGGCGGGGGTAATCAAGCCGAGCAGTACTTC. Translation gives CSASGGGNQAEQYF.

This clonotype was detected ten times or more. The DNA of the CDR3 is TGTGCCAGCAGTTTACGGGCAGAGGCTGGAAACACCATATATTTT. This encodes CASSLRAEAGNTIYF. The V gene is TRBV27, the J gene TRBJ1-3; D gene uncertain. The CDR3 contains 15 residues. Trimming removed 2 bases at V and 2 bases at J, with 10 bases between. Germline-derived CDR1 and CDR2 are MNHEY and SMNVEV (reference sequence).

The chain has TRBV30 and TRBJ1-3; D gene ambiguous. This CDR3 contains 15 residues. The V end lost 3 bases, the J end lost 1 base, and 13 bases lay between the germline ends. The germline gives CDR1 GTSNPN, CDR2 SVGIG (reference sequence). This CDR3 is CAWRIGGYSGNTIYF. The CDR3 bases are TGTGCCTGGAGGATCGGAGGGTATTCTGGAAACACCATATATTTT.

This clonotype has ten or more counts. One end of the junction is discordant with germline, which a read error may explain. The CDR3 nucleotides read TGTGCCAGCACCCTGGGACTAGCGGGAGGTTTCTACGGGCAGTACTTC. Residues: CASTLGLAGGFYGQYF. The V call is TRBV28, the J call TRBJ2-7; the match to TRBD2 covers 15 bases. CDR1 MDHEN and CDR2 SYDVKM come from the germline V gene. The CDR3 consists of 16 residues. Full variable domain (missing parts from reference TRBV28 and TRBJ2-7): DVKVTQSSRYLVKRTGEKVFLECVQDMDHENMFWYRQDPGLGLRLIYFSYDVKMKEKGDIPEGYSVSREKKERFSLILESASTNQTSMYLCASTLGLAGGFYGQYFGPGTRLTVT.

This clonotype has a count of ten or more. The DNA for the CDR3 is TGTGCCAGCAGTTACTCGGGATTCGGGGAGCTGTTTTTT. Residues: CASSYSGFGELFF. The chain employs TRBV6-5 and TRBJ2-2; D is unresolved. Looked up from germline, CDR1 is MNHEY and CDR2 is SVGAGI. Between the trimmed V and J ends, which lost 0 bases and 7 bases, there was a span of 6 bases. This CDR3 has 13 amino acids.

This clonotype was seen many times. The chain is built from TRBV6-2 or TRBV6-3 and TRBJ2-5; D assignment may be TRBD1 or TRBD2 (6 bases each). Germline CDR1 MNHEY, CDR2 SVGEGT. This CDR3 has 13 amino acids. Trimming shortened V by 6 bases and J by 5 bases, and 13 bases separated the two germline ends. CDR3 bases: TGTGCCAGCAGCCGGGGGCTCCGGGAGACCCAGTACTTC. Amino acid sequence: CASSRGLRETQYF.

In its sample, this clonotype was seen many times. CDR3 sequence (DNA): TGTGCCAGCAGTTACTCGAGTTCAGGGTTAATCCATGGCTACACCTTC. Translated: CASSYSSSGLIHGYTF. J is TRBJ1-2 and V is TRBV6-5; tentatively, D is TRBD1 (5 bases). Germline V gives CDR1 MNHEY, CDR2 SVGAGI. V was trimmed by 0 bases and J by 6 bases, leaving 17 bases between them. This CDR3 spans 16 amino acids.

This clonotype was observed at least ten times. The V call is TRBV27, the J call TRBJ2-2; 7 nucleotides match TRBD1. Germline loops: CDR1 MNHEY, CDR2 SMNVEV (reference sequence). V shed 6 bases and J 2 bases; nucleotides not matched to a gene: 3. The CDR3 is made up of 14 amino acids. The chain's CDR3 is CASRGTANTGELFF. The CDR3 coding sequence is TGTGCCAGCAGGGGGACAGCAAACACCGGGGAGCTGTTTTTT.

This clonotype has at least ten counts. V usage is TRBV20-1 and J usage is TRBJ1-1; TRBD1 matches at 8 bases. CDR3 length equals 13 residues. Germline lookup yields CDR1 DFQATT and CDR2 SNEGSKA (reference sequence). The junction had 6 bases not matched to a gene; V was cut back by 6 bases and J by 3 bases. The CDR3 reads CSALGQGYTEAFF. In DNA form, the CDR3 reads TGCAGTGCCCTCGGACAGGGTTACACTGAAGCTTTCTTT.

This clonotype was seen repeatedly, ten times or more. CDR3 bases: TGTGCCAGCAGTGAGGTGCGGGCGAACACCGGGGAGCTGTTTTTT. Its protein product is CASSEVRANTGELFF. The gene calls are TRBV2 and TRBJ2-2; D is perhaps TRBD2 (5 bases). Deletions cut 3 bases from V and 0 bases from J, with 8 bases between. Germline assignment: CDR1 SNHLY and CDR2 FYNNEI. The CDR3 contains 15 residues.

The J gene is TRBJ2-7, the V gene TRBV6-5; D perhaps matches TRBD2 (5 bases). V gave up 7 bases and J gave up 3 bases, with 13 bases separating them. CDR1 and CDR2 from the germline V gene are MNHEY and SVGAGI. The CDR3 length is 13 residues. The DNA of the CDR3 is TGTGCCAGCATGACCCGAGGGCTCTACGAGCAGTACTTC. Protein sequence: CASMTRGLYEQYF.